These T cell receptor beta chains were read from a single sample in a study of T cell responses to AZD1222 COVID-19 vaccine. Method: immunoSEQ multiplex PCR; TCRdb's copy keeps in-frame clones and lacks some. This sample has 95,000 to 100,000 clones, with approximately 84% found just once. The sample consisted of peripheral blood, taken 28 days after the second AZD1222 dose. These receptors were collected from an adult who received the AZD1222 COVID-19 vaccine. Both conserved end residues are trimmed from each CDR3. Size is omitted from some rows. Given values are once, few, many or a class for expanded clones.

clone size: .
J gene: TRBJ2-6
V gene: TRBV28
CDR3 protein: ASSPGGEVAGANVLT

clone size: once
J gene: TRBJ1-3
V gene: TRBV4-3
CDR3 protein: ASSQEDTRNTIY

clone size: .
J gene: TRBJ2-7
V gene: TRBV6-5
CDR3 protein: ASSGDTGSNEQY

clone size: .
J gene: TRBJ1-1
V gene: TRBV12-3/TRBV12-4
CDR3 protein: ASSLLHTEAF

clone size: .
J gene: TRBJ2-1
V gene: TRBV3-1/TRBV3-2
CDR3 protein: ASSHIRDRSYNEQF

clone size: once
J gene: TRBJ1-3
V gene: TRBV15
CDR3 protein: ATSREGSFGNTIY

clone size: .
J gene: TRBJ2-3
V gene: TRBV5-1
CDR3 protein: ASSLQEPSTDTQY

clone size: .
J gene: TRBJ1-6
V gene: TRBV6-5
CDR3 protein: ASHGRGYSPLH

clone size: once
J gene: TRBJ2-1
V gene: TRBV3-1/TRBV3-2
CDR3 protein: ASSPRTGVYNEQF

clone size: once
J gene: TRBJ1-4
V gene: TRBV5-4
CDR3 protein: ASSSGTGGGEKLF

clone size: .
J gene: TRBJ2-1
V gene: TRBV18
CDR3 protein: ASSLSGTYNEQF

clone size: .
J gene: TRBJ1-3
V gene: TRBV18
CDR3 protein: ASSSISGTDSGNTIY

clone size: .
J gene: TRBJ2-2
V gene: TRBV7-3
CDR3 protein: ASSLTRPGGAFTGELF

clone size: .
J gene: TRBJ1-2
V gene: TRBV14
CDR3 protein: ASSFTTFLGGVNGYT

clone size: .
J gene: TRBJ2-7
V gene: TRBV6-5
CDR3 protein: ASSRDRVYEQY

clone size: .
J gene: TRBJ1-1
V gene: TRBV11-2
CDR3 protein: ASSLGRTGKAF

clone size: .
J gene: TRBJ2-7
V gene: TRBV7-6
CDR3 protein: ASSRTGGSFSYEQY

clone size: .
J gene: TRBJ2-7
V gene: TRBV30
CDR3 protein: AWRLAGSYEQY

clone size: .
J gene: TRBJ2-3
V gene: TRBV24-1
CDR3 protein: ATSEGQLSPTDTQY

clone size: .
J gene: TRBJ1-2
V gene: TRBV19
CDR3 protein: ASGRREGLYGYT

clone size: once
J gene: TRBJ1-1
V gene: TRBV4-1
CDR3 protein: ASSENPPLIAEAF

clone size: .
J gene: TRBJ2-1
V gene: TRBV5-4
CDR3 protein: ASRSGLAGDNEQF

clone size: .
J gene: TRBJ1-4
V gene: TRBV2
CDR3 protein: ASTEDRTSTNEKLF

clone size: .
J gene: TRBJ2-7
V gene: TRBV13
CDR3 protein: ASSLRQGIYEQY

clone size: .
J gene: TRBJ2-6
V gene: TRBV6-5
CDR3 protein: ATEKRAGANVLT

clone size: .
J gene: TRBJ1-2
V gene: TRBV5-1
CDR3 protein: ASSLAGQGVDGYT

clone size: .
J gene: TRBJ1-1
V gene: TRBV5-4
CDR3 protein: ASSPGQGLNTEAF

clone size: .
J gene: TRBJ2-3
V gene: TRBV6-5
CDR3 protein: ASSVAGGNTDTQY

clone size: .
J gene: TRBJ2-2
V gene: TRBV10-3
CDR3 protein: AISTSEGDTGELF

clone size: once
J gene: TRBJ1-1
V gene: TRBV11-2
CDR3 protein: ASSNRQGSMNTEAF

clone size: .
J gene: TRBJ1-1
V gene: TRBV27
CDR3 protein: ASSLSAGDTEAF

clone size: once
J gene: TRBJ2-6
V gene: TRBV30
CDR3 protein: AWSGNNRVGANVLT

clone size: few
J gene: TRBJ2-5
V gene: TRBV7-2
CDR3 protein: ASSLGPGQGGLSRETQY

clone size: .
J gene: TRBJ2-2
V gene: TRBV19
CDR3 protein: ASSISGVNTGELF

clone size: .
J gene: TRBJ1-2
V gene: TRBV7-2
CDR3 protein: ASSPQGTNYGYT

clone size: .
J gene: TRBJ1-2
V gene: TRBV5-6
CDR3 protein: ASSLEGTYGYT

clone size: .
J gene: TRBJ2-7
V gene: TRBV2
CDR3 protein: ASKAYEQY

clone size: .
J gene: TRBJ1-1
V gene: TRBV3-1/TRBV3-2
CDR3 protein: ASSIRDTEAF

clone size: .
J gene: TRBJ1-1
V gene: TRBV15
CDR3 protein: ATSSVRNTEAF

clone size: .
J gene: TRBJ1-6
V gene: TRBV7-3
CDR3 protein: ASSPGAGGSPLH

clone size: .
J gene: TRBJ1-3
V gene: TRBV5-1
CDR3 protein: ASSLGGGNENTIY

clone size: .
J gene: TRBJ1-1
V gene: TRBV30
CDR3 protein: AGRGDTEAF

clone size: .
J gene: TRBJ2-2
V gene: TRBV19
CDR3 protein: ASTTAGGRGTGELF

clone size: .
J gene: TRBJ2-1
V gene: TRBV5-1
CDR3 protein: ASSLDDRVRDEQF

clone size: once
J gene: TRBJ2-1
V gene: TRBV7-8
CDR3 protein: ASGLGDFYNEQF

clone size: .
J gene: TRBJ1-4
V gene: TRBV11-2
CDR3 protein: ASSLVQPAEKLF

clone size: .
J gene: TRBJ1-4
V gene: TRBV5-4
CDR3 protein: ASSPAVAATNEKLF

clone size: .
J gene: TRBJ1-6
V gene: TRBV7-9
CDR3 protein: ASRLGTALSPLH

clone size: once
J gene: TRBJ2-1
V gene: TRBV7-2
CDR3 protein: ASTTSGAYNEQF

clone size: .
J gene: TRBJ2-5
V gene: TRBV19
CDR3 protein: ASSIQLAGGPVAETQY

clone size: .
J gene: TRBJ1-1
V gene: TRBV12-3/TRBV12-4
CDR3 protein: ASSLRGGAF